The T cell receptor (beta chain) under discussion was sequenced for a study of post-analysis software for immune sequencing data. CDR3 length equals 14 residues. The V gene's germline CDR1 is ENHRY and CDR2 SYGVKD. Regarding the study as a whole: TRBV5-6, TRBV5-1 and TRBV20-1 belonged to a set of five TRBV segments that were more frequent in patients than controls.

Worth noting for this clonotype: Its antigen remains unidentified. A read error is possible here, since a much larger clone lies one base away.

Unique molecular identifiers featured in each of the TCR beta cDNA libraries. With about 1 to 11 million T cells as the source, 500,000 to 650,000 cDNA molecules resulted. TCRdb ran MiXCR on the PCR reads and lists one entry per CDR3 protein. This table has roughly 200,000 distinct CDR3 sequences, over 25% appearing once. The chain recombines TRBV10-3 with TRBJ2-7; TRBD1 might be the D (6 bases). Input material: blood. This sequence originates from a girl younger than 18 with multiple sclerosis. The CDR3 nucleotides are TGTGCCATCGGTGAGTACAGGGTCACCTACGAGCAGTACTTC. Residues: CAIGEYRVTYEQYF.